Shown below are 28 T cell receptor beta chains from a single sample sequenced in a study of shared clonotypes between healthy human individuals. The repertoire was sequenced with immunoSEQ multiplex PCR; TCRdb's copy has only in-frame clones and lacks some. The sample lists some 550,000 clones, less than 98% occurring once. Sequenced: naive CD4+ T cells sorted from blood. The subset is: CD45RA+ positively selected. The origin of the receptors is a woman in her twenties or thirties in good health.

The J gene is TRBJ2-3, the V gene TRBV6-1; TRBD2 might be the D (6 bases). This CDR3 region has 16 residues. Germline loops: CDR1 MNHNS, CDR2 SASEGT. V was pared by 3 bases and J by 9 bases, with 22 bases between. The CDR3 protein is CASSELAANTKRTQYF. The DNA for the CDR3 is TGTGCCAGCAGTGAGTTAGCGGCAAATACGAAACGAACGCAGTATTTT.

The chain employs TRBV2 and TRBJ1-2; D is uncertain. Germline assignment: CDR1 SNHLY and CDR2 FYNNEI. V lost 8 bases and J 6 bases, leaving 16 bases between the germline ends. The CDR3 loop spans 13 amino acids. The CDR3 loop is CASSPEGGHGYTF. The CDR3 nucleotides are TGTGCCAGCTCTCCTGAGGGAGGGCATGGCTACACCTTC. The entire variable domain, with the rest obtained from reference TRBV2 and TRBJ1-2, is as follows: EPEVTQTPSHQVTQMGQEVILRCVPISNHLYFYWYRQILGQKVEFLVSFYNNEISEKSEIFDDQFSVERPDGSNFTLKIRSTKLEDSAMYFCASSPEGGHGYTFGSGTRLTVV.

The V call is TRBV10-2, the J call TRBJ1-5, with a possible D match to TRBD1 (5 bases). Germline values: CDR1 WSHSY, CDR2 SAAADI. V shed 2 bases and J shed 11 bases, with 16 bases lying between them. CDR3 length: 14 amino acids. In DNA, the CDR3 is TGCGCCAGCAGTGAGGTGGCAGGGCATGGGTCCCAGCATTTT. Amino acid sequence: CASSEVAGHGSQHF.

On this clone itself: Germline and junction disagree at one end, which may indicate a read error. The chain links TRBV28 to TRBJ2-7; 12 bases are a match to TRBD2. This CDR3 has 14 residues. CDR1 and CDR2 (germline): MDHEN, SYDVKM. The CDR3 sequence is CASRPLAGGLQGDF. CDR3 DNA sequence: TGTGCCAGCAGGCCTCTAGCGGGAGGGCTTCAGGGGGACTTC.

This clone showed up just once. V gene TRBV11-2 combines with J gene TRBJ1-2; 9 nucleotides match TRBD1. The CDR3 is 17 residues long. Germline loops: CDR1 SGHAT, CDR2 FQNNGV. Unmatched junction bases numbered 13, after V lost 4 bases and J lost 4 bases. In nucleotides, the CDR3 is TGTGCCAGCAGCTCCCTCCGGGGGGACAGGGCGACCTATGGCTACACCTTC. The encoded protein is CASSSLRGDRATYGYTF. The full variable domain, its missing parts supplied by reference TRBV11-2 and TRBJ1-2, is EAGVAQSPRYKIIEKRQSVAFWCNPISGHATLYWYQQILGQGPKLLIQFQNNGVVDDSQLPKDRFSAERLKGVDSTLKIQPAKLEDSAVYLCASSSLRGDRATYGYTFGSGTRLTVV.

This clone came up a few times. The V and J genes are TRBV19 and TRBJ1-1; no definite D call. This CDR3 comprises 11 residues. The germline gives CDR1 LNHDA, CDR2 SQIVND (reference sequence). V shed 5 bases and J shed 4 bases, with 5 bases lying between them. This CDR3 reads CASSRSTEAFF. The CDR3 DNA reads TGTGCCAGTAGTCGGTCCACTGAAGCTTTCTTT.

V and J are TRBV28 and TRBJ2-3, with 9 nucleotides matching TRBD1. V trimming: 7 bases; J trimming: 4 bases; junction bases outside the gene matches: 9. This CDR3 contains 15 residues. Germline CDR1 and CDR2: MDHEN and SYDVKM. The CDR3: CASIVPGQGSDTQYF. The CDR3 nucleotides are TGTGCCAGCATTGTTCCGGGACAGGGTTCAGATACGCAGTATTTT.

The V call is TRBV5-6, the J call TRBJ2-7; 8 bases match TRBD2. The CDR3 is 15 residues long. V shed 1 base, J shed 3 bases, and the junction held 6 bases outside the gene matches. Germline loops: CDR1 SGHDT, CDR2 YYEEEE. CDR3 sequence reads: CASSLLRLANYEQYF. CDR3 DNA: TGTGCCAGCAGCTTGCTGAGACTAGCGAACTACGAGCAGTACTTC.

V gene TRBV2 combines with J gene TRBJ2-5; TRBD2 matches 9 bases. This CDR3 contains 16 residues. Per the germline V gene, CDR1 is SNHLY and CDR2 is FYNNEI. V trimming: 3 bases; J trimming: 5 bases; junction bases outside the gene matches: 10. The CDR3 sequence: CASSDWGVAGEETQYF. DNA of the CDR3: TGTGCCAGCAGTGACTGGGGGGTAGCGGGAGAGGAGACCCAGTACTTC.

The genes are TRBV27 and TRBJ2-3, with D unresolved. The CDR3 is 13 residues long. V lost 4 bases to trimming and J lost 7 bases, with 12 bases between them. CDR1 is MNHEY, CDR2 SMNVEV, per germline (reference sequence). The CDR3 spells CASSSPQTYTQYF. The CDR3 DNA reads TGTGCCAGCAGTTCACCCCAGACCTATACGCAGTATTTT.

A note on this clone: This specimen includes other DNA sequences encoding the same CDR3. This chain links TRBV18 with TRBJ2-7; TRBD1 matches at 12 bases. The germline V gene has CDR1 KGHSH and CDR2 LQKENI. J gave up 2 bases and V 3 bases, and 2 bases lay outside the gene matches. The CDR3 contains 15 residues. DNA of the CDR3: TGTGCCAGCTCACCCGGGACAGGGGGCCCCTACGAGCAGTACTTC. It specifies CASSPGTGGPYEQYF.

The rearrangement links TRBV30 to TRBJ2-3, with 7 bases lining up with TRBD2. With 1 base clipped from V and 8 bases from J, the junction kept 15 bases outside the gene matches. The CDR3 totals 16 residues. Per the germline V gene, CDR1 is GTSNPN and CDR2 is SVGIG (reference sequence). CDR3 protein: CAWSAASSGSRGTQYF. The CDR3, as DNA: TGTGCCTGGAGTGCTGCTTCTAGCGGCTCGAGGGGTACGCAGTATTTT. The entire variable domain, with the rest obtained from reference TRBV30 and TRBJ2-3, is as follows: SQTIHQWPATLVQPVGSPLSLECTVEGTSNPNLYWYRQAAGRGLQLLFYSVGIGQISSEVPQNLSASRPQDRQFILSSKKLLLSDSGFYLCAWSAASSGSRGTQYFGPGTRLTVL.

This chain uses TRBV15 with TRBJ2-7; a possible D gene is TRBD2 (7 bases). V was clipped by 2 bases and J by 7 bases, with 24 bases between them. Germline values: CDR1 LNHNV, CDR2 YYDKDF (reference sequence). The CDR3 sequence is 17 residues long. The CDR3 spells CATSRYEPAPGGQEQYF. DNA of the CDR3: TGTGCCACCAGCAGATACGAACCCGCTCCCGGGGGGCAAGAGCAGTACTTC.

The chain recombines TRBV4-1 with TRBJ2-5; D is unresolved. The J call is in doubt because the DNA end fits TRBJ2-7 better. The V gene's germline CDR1 is MGHRA and CDR2 YSYEKL. The CDR3 covers 14 residues. CDR3 nucleotide sequence: TGCGCCAGCAGCCAAGTAGGTCCCCCCTACGAGCAGTACTTC. Translating gives CASSQVGPPYEQYF.

The V gene is TRBV29-1, the J gene TRBJ2-1; maybe TRBD2 (6 bases). Trimming took 8 bases from V and 0 from J, leaving 14 bases between them. CDR1 is SQVTM and CDR2 is ANQGSEA in the germline V gene. The CDR3 sequence is 14 residues long. The CDR3 DNA reads TGCAGCAGTACTCGGGGGAACTCCTACAATGAGCAGTTCTTC. This codes for CSSTRGNSYNEQFF.

The chain employs TRBV7-9 and TRBJ1-5; 9 bases align to TRBD1. V dropped 4 bases and J dropped 5; count of bases not matched to a gene: 9. Germline values: CDR1 SEHNR, CDR2 FQNEAQ (reference sequence). The CDR3 runs 16 residues. CDR3 bases: TGTGCCAGCAGCTCGTCCGGGACAGGGAATTATCAGCCCCAGCATTTT. Its translation is CASSSSGTGNYQPQHF.

The CDR3 reads CSVDSLIEAFF. For the CDR3, the DNA is TGCAGCGTTGACAGCCTAATTGAAGCTTTCTTT. The V gene is TRBV29-1, the J gene TRBJ1-1; D not resolved. Germline CDR1 reads SQVTM; CDR2 reads ANQGSEA. CDR3 length: 11 amino acids. Trimming shortened V by 3 bases and J by 7 bases, and 9 bases separated the two germline ends.

The rearrangement joins TRBV2 to TRBJ1-1; 8 positions agree with TRBD1. CDR3 length: 15 amino acids. CDR1 and CDR2 (germline): SNHLY, FYNNEI. The J segment lost 2 bases and the V segment lost 4 bases, leaving 6 bases of the junction unmatched. CDR3 protein: CASSGDRFANTEAFF. The CDR3 nucleotides are TGTGCCAGCAGTGGGGACAGGTTTGCTAACACTGAAGCTTTCTTT. Filled out from reference TRBV2 and TRBJ1-1, the complete variable domain reads EPEVTQTPSHQVTQMGQEVILRCVPISNHLYFYWYRQILGQKVEFLVSFYNNEISEKSEIFDDQFSVERPDGSNFTLKIRSTKLEDSAMYFCASSGDRFANTEAFFGQGTRLTVV.

The rearrangement uses TRBV11-2 and TRBJ2-1, with 11 bases that match TRBD1. The CDR3 runs 13 residues. Trimming removed 10 bases from V and 5 bases from J; junction bases left unmatched: 4. Germline CDR1 is SGHAT and CDR2 is FQNNGV. The chain's CDR3 is CATRTGGDNEQFF. The DNA for the CDR3 is TGTGCCACCAGGACAGGGGGCGACAATGAGCAGTTCTTC. Full variable domain (outside the CDR3, taken from reference TRBV11-2 and TRBJ2-1): EAGVAQSPRYKIIEKRQSVAFWCNPISGHATLYWYQQILGQGPKLLIQFQNNGVVDDSQLPKDRFSAERLKGVDSTLKIQPAKLEDSAVYLCATRTGGDNEQFFGPGTRLTVL.

This chain uses TRBV27 with TRBJ1-1, with D possibly matching TRBD1 (5 bases). Trimming took 2 bases from V and 3 from J, leaving 19 bases between them. The CDR3 length is 17 residues. Germline assignment: CDR1 MNHEY and CDR2 SMNVEV (reference sequence). The CDR3 DNA follows: TGTGCCAGCAGTTTAGTAACCCGGCCGGGGGAGTACACTGAAGCTTTCTTT. It specifies CASSLVTRPGEYTEAFF.

The chain joins TRBV11-1 to TRBJ1-1; D might be TRBD1 (6 bases). The CDR3 is 13 residues long. Germline loops: CDR1 SGHAT, CDR2 FQDESV (reference sequence). V lost 4 bases, J lost 3 bases, and 9 bases lay in between. CDR3: CASSSTGYTEAFF. The DNA of the CDR3 is TGTGCCAGCAGCTCCACAGGGTACACTGAAGCTTTCTTT.

The chain has TRBV7-9 and TRBJ2-7; TRBD1 agrees at 9 bases. The CDR3 runs 16 residues. Trimming cost V 3 bases and J 2 bases; bases outside gene matches: 8. Germline CDR1 and CDR2: SEHNR and FQNEAQ (reference sequence). The CDR3 coding sequence is TGTGCCAGCAGCTTGACCTCCGGGACAGGGCCCTACGAGCAGTACTTC. Translating it yields CASSLTSGTGPYEQYF. Full variable domain (missing parts from reference TRBV7-9 and TRBJ2-7): DTGVSQNPRHKITKRGQNVTFRCDPISEHNRLYWYRQTLGQGPEFLTYFQNEAQLEKSRLLSDRFSAERPKGSFSTLEIQRTEQGDSAMYLCASSLTSGTGPYEQYFGPGTRLTVT.

The J gene is TRBJ1-2, the V gene TRBV28; 8 bases fit TRBD1. CDR1 is MDHEN and CDR2 is SYDVKM in the germline V gene. The trim removed 5 bases at V and 8 bases at J, leaving 7 bases unmatched. The CDR3 spans 13 residues. The DNA for the CDR3 is TGTGCCAGCAGTCTACAGGGGGGACAGGGCTACACCTTC. This translates into CASSLQGGQGYTF.

The CDR3 bases are TGTGCCAGCATCCCGGGACAGGGCTGGGTCGAGCAGTACTTC. Translated: CASIPGQGWVEQYF. The chain couples TRBV28 to TRBJ2-7, with 9 bases lining up with TRBD1. CDR3 length: 14 amino acids. Trimming cost V 7 bases and J 6 bases; bases outside gene matches: 10. The germline V gene has CDR1 MDHEN and CDR2 SYDVKM.

J is TRBJ2-5 and V is TRBV5-1; 10 nucleotides line up with TRBD2. The CDR3 sequence is 16 residues long. V gave up 0 bases and J gave up 5 bases; unmatched junction bases: 7. From germline, CDR1 is SGHRS and CDR2 YFSETQ. CDR3 DNA sequence: TGCGCCAGCAGCTTGGGTGGCCTAGCGGGAGAGGAGACCCAGTACTTC. Its protein product is CASSLGGLAGEETQYF.

Notes on this clone: The sample holds other DNA sequences that translate to the same CDR3. This chain joins TRBV19 and TRBJ2-1; 12 nucleotides agree with TRBD2. With 1 base clipped from V and 0 bases from J, the junction kept 4 bases outside the gene matches. The CDR3 runs to 18 residues. Germline V gene data show CDR1 as LNHDA and CDR2 as SQIVND (reference sequence). The DNA for the CDR3 is TGTGCCAGTAGTATAGGGCTAGCGGGGGGGAGCTCCTACAATGAGCAGTTCTTC. Its translation is CASSIGLAGGSSYNEQFF.

This chain links TRBV4-1 with TRBJ1-6, with no clear D. V gave up 0 bases and J gave up 4 bases, with 1 base separating them. The germline gives CDR1 MGHRA, CDR2 YSYEKL. The CDR3 is made up of 13 amino acids. Here the CDR3 reads CASSQDYNSPLHF. The CDR3 DNA is TGCGCCAGCAGCCAAGATTATAATTCACCCCTCCACTTT.

The V and J genes are TRBV19 and TRBJ2-7; TRBD2 matches 13 bases. The ends lost 4 bases at V and 0 bases at J; junction bases unmatched: 6. This CDR3 is built from 17 residues. Per germline, CDR1 LNHDA and CDR2 SQIVND (reference sequence). Here the CDR3 reads CASSTPGLAGSSYEQYF. The DNA for the CDR3 is TGTGCCAGTAGTACACCGGGACTAGCGGGGAGCTCCTACGAGCAGTACTTC.